The 26 T cell receptor beta chains in this list originate from one sample, sequenced in a study of STAT3 mutations in large granular lymphocyte leukemia. TCRdb keeps only in-frame clones here, not all; method: immunoSEQ multiplex PCR. Among 4,500 to 5,500 clones listed, over 90% were seen once. These receptors lack a known antigen. Study-wide findings and caveats: At least one immunodominant TCR beta clonotype appeared in every T-cell large granular lymphocyte leukemia patient.

The sequenced material came from peripheral blood mononuclear cells. Receptors were obtained from a man in his fifties or sixties with T-cell large granular lymphocyte leukemia. Some clones in this sample may be carry-over from other donors' samples.

The V gene is TRBV6-5, the J gene TRBJ2-1, with 11 bases that match TRBD2. This CDR3 has 14 residues. Germline V lookup: CDR1 MNHEY, CDR2 SVGAGI. Trimming cost V 9 bases and J 2 bases; bases outside gene matches: 3. DNA of the CDR3: TGTGCCAGTAAGACTAGCGGGACCTACAATGAGCAGTTCTTC. Protein: CASKTSGTYNEQFF.

The chain combines TRBV5-1 with TRBJ2-1; D remains ambiguous. CDR1 SGHRS and CDR2 YFSETQ come from the germline V gene. Trimming stripped 4 bases from V and 4 bases from J, with 15 bases between. The length of the CDR3 is 15 residues. The CDR3 sequence is CASSPTGVGYNEQFF. The CDR3 nucleotides read TGCGCCAGCAGCCCAACCGGAGTAGGGTACAATGAGCAGTTCTTC.

The rearrangement joins TRBV9 to TRBJ2-1, with D unclear. The V gene's germline CDR1 is SGDLS and CDR2 YYNGEE. V lost 0 bases and J 9 bases, leaving 13 bases between the germline ends. There are 14 residues in the CDR3. The CDR3 is CASSVDGRSSEQFF. In nucleotides, the CDR3 is TGTGCCAGCAGCGTAGATGGAAGAAGCAGTGAGCAGTTCTTC.

The V gene is TRBV7-9, the J gene TRBJ2-2; a weak D match, TRBD2 (5 bases). The CDR3 runs to 13 residues. V lost 10 bases to trimming and J lost 3 bases, with 12 bases between them. Germline values: CDR1 SEHNR, CDR2 FQNEAQ (reference sequence). CDR3 nucleotides: TGTGCCACCGACGGGGTCGACACCGGGGAGCTGTTTTTT. As protein: CATDGVDTGELFF.

The chain couples TRBV7-3 to TRBJ2-5; TRBD2 might be the D (5 bases). The CDR3 is 14 residues long. Between the trimmed V and J ends, which lost 5 bases and 3 bases, there was a span of 13 bases. CDR1 SGHTA and CDR2 FQGTGA come from the germline V gene. The CDR3 nucleotides are TGTGCCAGCAGCCCCGGACCCGGGGAAGAGACCCAGTACTTC. It specifies CASSPGPGEETQYF. Full variable domain (missing parts from reference TRBV7-3 and TRBJ2-5): GAGVSQTPSNKVTEKGKYVELRCDPISGHTALYWYRQSLGQGPEFLIYFQGTGAADDSGLPNDRFFAVRPEGSVSTLKIQRTERGDSAVYLCASSPGPGEETQYFGPGTRLLVL.

This chain links TRBV11-3 with TRBJ2-3; TRBD1 is a possible D gene (5 bases). Germline V gene lookup returns CDR1 SGHNT and CDR2 YENEEA. The V end lost 2 bases, the J end lost 2 bases, and 14 bases lay between the germline ends. The CDR3 has 16 amino acids. In DNA, the CDR3 is TGTGCCAGCAGCTTAAACCCGGTTGGGGCCACAGATACGCAGTATTTT. Its protein is CASSLNPVGATDTQYF.

This chain uses TRBV11-1 with TRBJ2-5; 8 positions agree with TRBD1. The CDR3 loop spans 14 amino acids. V was pared by 5 bases and J by 4 bases, with 6 bases of the junction left unmatched. Germline values: CDR1 SGHAT, CDR2 FQDESV (reference sequence). This CDR3 is CASSPRTGRETQYF. The DNA for the CDR3 is TGTGCCAGCAGCCCGAGGACAGGGCGAGAGACCCAGTACTTC.

The CDR3 here is CASSARGTNGEKLFF. The CDR3 nucleotides are TGTGCCAGCAGTGCAAGGGGCACAAATGGGGAAAAACTGTTTTTT. J is TRBJ1-4 and V is TRBV2; perhaps TRBD1 as D (5 bases). With 4 bases removed from V and 8 bases from J, the gap between germline ends came to 17 bases. The CDR3 contains 15 residues. CDR1 is SNHLY, CDR2 FYNNEI, per germline. Variable domain in full (rest from reference TRBV2 and TRBJ1-4): EPEVTQTPSHQVTQMGQEVILRCVPISNHLYFYWYRQILGQKVEFLVSFYNNEISEKSEIFDDQFSVERPDGSNFTLKIRSTKLEDSAMYFCASSARGTNGEKLFFGSGTQLSVL.

The chain employs TRBV29-1 and TRBJ1-6, with D uncertain. Germline lookup yields CDR1 SQVTM and CDR2 ANQGSEA. V gave up 4 bases and J gave up 5 bases, with 6 bases separating them. The CDR3 consists of 12 residues. The CDR3 nucleotides read TGCAGCGTTGGGGATAATAATTCACCCCTCCACTTT. It is translated as CSVGDNNSPLHF.

This sequence joins TRBV5-6 and TRBJ1-5; D unclear. The CDR3 loop spans 16 amino acids. Per germline, CDR1 SGHDT and CDR2 YYEEEE. The V end lost 3 bases, the J end lost 7 bases, and 20 bases lay between the germline ends. The CDR3 DNA reads as TGTGCCAGCAGCTCCCGGCTTCGGGTGGCGGACCAGCCCCAGCATTTT. Amino acid sequence: CASSSRLRVADQPQHF.

This chain connects TRBV4-3 to TRBJ2-2, with a tentative D call TRBD2 (5 bases). The CDR3 length is 16 residues. Per germline, CDR1 LGHNA and CDR2 YSLEER. Trimming pared 0 bases from V and 2 bases from J, leaving 10 bases between. DNA for the CDR3: TGCGCCAGCAGCCAAGAGCGAGGGATCAACACCGGGGAGCTGTTTTTT. This sequence encodes CASSQERGINTGELFF.

The V gene is TRBV5-1, the J gene TRBJ2-3; 8 positions agree with TRBD2. The CDR3 is 13 amino acids. Germline V gene sequence: CDR1 SGHRS, CDR2 YFSETQ. V was pared by 4 bases and J by 5 bases, with 3 bases of the junction left unmatched. CDR3 amino acids: CASSRSGGDTQYF. As DNA, the CDR3 is TGCGCCAGCAGCCGCAGCGGGGGAGATACGCAGTATTTT.

The chain joins TRBV19 to TRBJ2-5, with 9 bases identical to TRBD1. V shed 5 bases and J 1 base; nucleotides not matched to a gene: 5. This CDR3 spans 15 amino acids. The germline CDR1 and CDR2 sequences are LNHDA and SQIVND (reference sequence). CDR3 sequence: CASSPVTGGQETQYF. The DNA for the CDR3 is TGTGCCAGTAGTCCTGTGACAGGGGGCCAAGAGACCCAGTACTTC.

The chain employs TRBV13 and TRBJ2-2; 9 bases match TRBD2. The CDR3 covers 17 residues. Germline V gene sequence: CDR1 PRHDT, CDR2 FYEKMQ (reference sequence). The V gene end was trimmed by 3 bases and the J gene end by 3 bases; junction bases not matched to a gene: 8. Here the CDR3 reads CASSFRRAGGDTGELFF. For the CDR3, the DNA is TGTGCCAGCAGCTTCCGACGAGCGGGAGGAGACACCGGGGAGCTGTTTTTT. Supplemented by reference TRBV13 and TRBJ2-2, the full variable domain reads AAGVIQSPRHLIKEKRETATLKCYPIPRHDTVYWYQQGPGQDPQFLISFYEKMQSDKGSIPDRFSAQQFSDYHSELNMSSLELGDSALYFCASSFRRAGGDTGELFFGEGSRLTVL.

The J gene is TRBJ2-7, the V gene TRBV5-1; no definite D call. The CDR3 contains 12 residues. V lost 0 bases and J lost 7, with 8 bases in between. Germline V gene data show CDR1 as SGHRS and CDR2 as YFSETQ. The DNA of the CDR3 is TGCGCCAGCAGCTTGGGCGGTCCTGAGCAGTACTTC. Translating gives CASSLGGPEQYF.

The chain's CDR3 is CASSQDFRGWANDEQFF. CDR3 coding DNA: TGTGCCAGCAGCCAAGATTTCAGGGGCTGGGCTAACGATGAGCAGTTCTTC. The chain carries TRBV14 and TRBJ2-1; D might be TRBD1 (6 bases). Germline V CDR1 and CDR2: SGHDN, FVKESK. With 0 bases removed from V and 8 bases from J, the gap between germline ends came to 20 bases. The CDR3 totals 17 residues.

The CDR3 DNA follows: TGTGCCAGCAGCTTGGGGCAGGGTAGATACGAGCAGTACTTC. Translating gives CASSLGQGRYEQYF. The gene calls are TRBV5-6 and TRBJ2-7; possibly TRBD1 for D (5 bases). Germline V gives CDR1 SGHDT, CDR2 YYEEEE. The CDR3 is made up of 14 amino acids. Trimming took off 0 bases at V and 4 bases at J, with 11 bases between the two ends.

V gene TRBV18 combines with J gene TRBJ1-5, with a tentative D call TRBD1 (5 bases). Germline values: CDR1 KGHSH, CDR2 LQKENI. CDR3 length equals 14 residues. Trimming pared 2 bases from V and 4 bases from J, leaving 9 bases between. CDR3 sequence: CASSPRQLNQPQHF. CDR3 DNA: TGTGCCAGCTCACCAAGACAGCTAAATCAGCCCCAGCATTTT.

The genes are TRBV18 and TRBJ2-7, with D unresolved. V was shortened by 3 bases and J by 4 bases, with 10 bases between the two germline ends. Germline V gene lookup returns CDR1 KGHSH and CDR2 LQKENI. CDR3 length: 13 amino acids. CDR3 loop: CASSPATLYEQYF. CDR3 bases: TGTGCCAGCTCACCCGCGACCCTATACGAGCAGTACTTC. The full variable domain, rest sourced from reference TRBV18 and TRBJ2-7, is NAGVMQNPRHLVRRRGQEARLRCSPMKGHSHVYWYRQLPEEGLKFMVYLQKENIIDESGMPKERFSAEFPKEGPSILRIQQVVRGDSAAYFCASSPATLYEQYFGPGTRLTVT.

The chain uses TRBV6-5 and TRBJ2-5; 13 bases are shared with TRBD2. The length of the CDR3 is 16 residues. V was pared by 4 bases and J by 0 bases, with 2 bases of the junction left unmatched. The V gene's germline CDR1 is MNHEY and CDR2 SVGAGI. CDR3 nucleotides: TGTGCCAGCAGTTTACTAGCGGGGGGGTACCAAGAGACCCAGTACTTC. This sequence encodes CASSLLAGGYQETQYF.

This clone was found once. CDR3 coding DNA: TGCGCCAGCAGCTTGGCGGGACGAGGCGGCGGGGCCAACGTCCTGACTTTC. Translated: CASSLAGRGGGANVLTF. The chain joins TRBV5-1 to TRBJ2-6; D is tentatively TRBD1 or TRBD2 (5 bases each). In germline, CDR1 is SGHRS, CDR2 YFSETQ. The V and J ends lost 0 bases and 4 bases respectively, with 14 bases between them. The CDR3 consists of 17 residues. Together with reference TRBV5-1 and TRBJ2-6, the CDR3 gives the full variable domain: KAGVTQTPRYLIKTRGQQVTLSCSPISGHRSVSWYQQTPGQGLQFLFEYFSETQRNKGNFPGRFSGRQFSNSRSEMNVSTLELGDSALYLCASSLAGRGGGANVLTFGAGSRLTVL.

The chain couples TRBV5-1 to TRBJ2-5; 8 bases are a match to TRBD2. Germline loops: CDR1 SGHRS, CDR2 YFSETQ. The V segment lost 2 bases and the J segment 5 bases; nucleotides outside the gene matches: 8. The CDR3 sequence is 15 residues long. The CDR3 sequence is CASSLSRAGDETQYF. CDR3 coding DNA: TGCGCCAGCAGCTTAAGTAGAGCGGGAGACGAGACCCAGTACTTC.

This clone has a single count. This CDR3 is CASSLGPMNTIYF. DNA of the CDR3: TGTGCCAGCAGCTTAGGCCCAATGAACACCATATATTTT. This chain links TRBV11-2 with TRBJ1-3; D remains unclear. The CDR3 has 13 residues. Looked up from germline, CDR1 is SGHAT and CDR2 is FQNNGV. Trimming removed 1 base at V and 7 bases at J, with 8 bases between. Filled out from reference TRBV11-2 and TRBJ1-3, the complete variable domain reads EAGVAQSPRYKIIEKRQSVAFWCNPISGHATLYWYQQILGQGPKLLIQFQNNGVVDDSQLPKDRFSAERLKGVDSTLKIQPAKLEDSAVYLCASSLGPMNTIYFGEGSWLTVV.

V usage is TRBV4-1 and J usage is TRBJ2-7; D gene unclear. The CDR3 loop spans 14 amino acids. Trimming took off 0 bases at V and 6 bases at J, with 12 bases between the two ends. Germline V gene lookup returns CDR1 MGHRA and CDR2 YSYEKL. The CDR3 bases are TGCGCCAGCAGCCAAGAAGAGGCTAGAGGCGAGCAGTACTTC. Its translation is CASSQEEARGEQYF.

The chain is built from TRBV6-6 and TRBJ1-2; tentatively, D is TRBD1 (5 bases). Between the trimmed V and J ends, which lost 7 bases and 5 bases, there was a span of 11 bases. CDR3 length equals 12 residues. Germline V lookup: CDR1 MNHNY, CDR2 SVGAGI (reference sequence). The CDR3 protein is CASTDGGYGYTF. The CDR3 region has the DNA TGTGCCAGCACCGACGGGGGTTATGGCTACACCTTC.

The table lists this clone with a few counts. V gene TRBV27 combines with J gene TRBJ1-1, with D perhaps matching TRBD1 (5 bases). The V end was cut by 2 bases, the J end by 5 bases, with 15 bases between. Germline V gene data show CDR1 as MNHEY and CDR2 as SMNVEV (reference sequence). CDR3 length: 15 residues. CDR3 DNA sequence: TGTGCCAGCAGTTTACAGGGTTGGTTAAGGACTGAAGCTTTCTTT. Translation: CASSLQGWLRTEAFF.